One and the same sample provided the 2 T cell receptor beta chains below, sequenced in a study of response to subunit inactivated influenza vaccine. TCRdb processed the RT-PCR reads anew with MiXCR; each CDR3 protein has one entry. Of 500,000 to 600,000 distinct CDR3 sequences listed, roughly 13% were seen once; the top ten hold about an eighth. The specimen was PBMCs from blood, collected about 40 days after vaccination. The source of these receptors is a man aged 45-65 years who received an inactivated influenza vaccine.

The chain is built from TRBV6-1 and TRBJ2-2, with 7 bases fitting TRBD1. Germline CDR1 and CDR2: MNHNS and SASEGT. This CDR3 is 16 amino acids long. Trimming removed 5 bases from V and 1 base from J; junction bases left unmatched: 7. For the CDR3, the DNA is TGTGCCAGCAGTCCCTCAGACAGGGTGAACACCGGGGAGCTGTTTTTT. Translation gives CASSPSDRVNTGELFF.

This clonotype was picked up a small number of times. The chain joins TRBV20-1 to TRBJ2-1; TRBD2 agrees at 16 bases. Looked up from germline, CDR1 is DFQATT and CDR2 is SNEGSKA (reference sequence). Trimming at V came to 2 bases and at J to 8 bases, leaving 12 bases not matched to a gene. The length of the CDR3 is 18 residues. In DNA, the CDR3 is TGCAGTGCTAGACTCGAGACGGGACTAGCGGGAGGGGGGGATGAGCAGTTCTTC. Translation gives CSARLETGLAGGGDEQFF.